The rows below give T cell receptor beta chains drawn from one sample of a study of blood T cell repertoires in COVID-19. Profiled with immunoSEQ multiplex PCR; TCRdb holds only in-frame clones, not every one. The sample lists about 50,000 clones; 86% were seen once. The sequenced sample consisted of peripheral blood. Receptor source: a middle-aged man with active COVID-19. CDR3s include the opening cysteine and the closing phenylalanine or tryptophan. Fields, in order: J gene, V gene, clone size, D gene, CDR3 DNA, CDR3 protein. A D gene is named only where the DNA matches it firmly. Part of the rows lack a size; the others show once, few, many or a class for expanded clones.

>TRBJ2-3|TRBV4-2|-|TRBD2
TGTGCCAGCAGCCAGGGAAGACTAGCGGGAGGGGACACAGATACGCAGTATTTT
CASSQGRLAGGDTDTQYF
>TRBJ2-2|TRBV7-3|-|TRBD1
TGTGCCAGCAGCTTGGGGACAGCGAACACCGGGGAGCTGTTTTTT
CASSLGTANTGELFF
>TRBJ1-1|TRBV9|-|TRBD1
TGTGCCAGCACCACTTCGGGACAGGGGGTAGGGGTAGCTTTCTTT
CASTTSGQGVGVAFF
>TRBJ2-1|TRBV27|-|TRBD2
TGTGCCAGCAGAGCGGGGAACTCCTACAATGAGCAGTTCTTC
CASRAGNSYNEQFF
>TRBJ2-4|TRBV13|-|TRBD1
TGTGCCAGCAGCTTTAGGACAGGGGGCCCGGACATTCAGTACTTC
CASSFRTGGPDIQYF
>TRBJ2-3|TRBV6-1|once|-
TGTGCCAGCAGTGAAAGGGCTAGCGGCACAGATACGCAGTATTTT
CASSERASGTDTQYF
>TRBJ2-2|TRBV15|-|TRBD2
TGTGCCACCAGCAGAGAGGCTAGCGGGGGCACCGGGGAGCTGTTTTTT
CATSREASGGTGELFF
>TRBJ2-7|TRBV10-3|-|TRBD1
TGTGCCATCAGTGAGTCGGGGACAGGGTCTGGGGAGCAGTACTTC
CAISESGTGSGEQYF
>TRBJ1-1|TRBV29-1|-|-
TGCAGCGTTGAGAGGGACACTGAAGCTTTCTTT
CSVERDTEAFF
>TRBJ2-7|TRBV6-5|-|-
TGTGCCAGCAGTTTTCGACTAGACAACGAGCAGTACTTC
CASSFRLDNEQYF
>TRBJ2-7|TRBV6-5|-|TRBD2
TGTGCCAGCAGCGCCCCCACTAGCGGATTTTACGAGCAGTACTTC
CASSAPTSGFYEQYF
>TRBJ2-3|TRBV24-1|-|TRBD2
TGTGCCACCAGTGACCCTGCCAAGCGGGACGGCGCAGATACGCAGTATTTT
CATSDPAKRDGADTQYF
>TRBJ1-5|TRBV28|-|TRBD1
TGTGCCAGCAGTTCAGGGGGGAGCGATCCGCCCCAGCATTTT
CASSSGGSDPPQHF
>TRBJ1-2|TRBV4-1|-|-
TGCGCCAGCAGCCTTCTGAGGCTAATTAACTATGGCTACACCTTC
CASSLLRLINYGYTF
>TRBJ1-1|TRBV5-1|-|-
TGTGCCAGCAGCTTGGCGCCAGGGGCTGAAGCTTTCTTT
CASSLAPGAEAFF
>TRBJ2-7|TRBV9|-|-
TGTGCCAGCAGCCCTTCCGTCGAGCAGTACTTC
CASSPSVEQYF
>TRBJ2-5|TRBV9|-|-
TGTGCCAGCAGCCCTCGCGGCGGGTACCAAGAGACCCAGTACTTC
CASSPRGGYQETQYF
>TRBJ2-2|TRBV7-6|-|TRBD1
TGTGCCAGCAGCTGGCCCGACAGGGCGAACACCGGGGAGCTGTTTTTT
CASSWPDRANTGELFF